Listed below are T cell receptor beta chains from one sample, sequenced in a study of breast tumors, draining lymph nodes, adjacent tissues. Each CDR3 protein is one row after TCRdb ran MiXCR on the multiplex PCR reads. The sample carries 200,000 to 300,000 distinct CDR3 sequences, more than 30% recorded once. Sequencing was done on a sample of axillary lymph node tissue. The receptors originated from a female donor with breast cancer. Some clones in this sample may be carry-over from other donors' samples. The CDR3 runs from the conserved cysteine through the conserved F or W. The order of the fields is clone size, V gene, J gene, CDR3 protein. For some rows the clone size is stated as once, few or many, or as a class when expanded; others skip it.

clone_size: many; v_call: TRBV2; j_call: TRBJ1-3; cdr3_aa: CASRVQGLSGNTIYF
clone_size: once; v_call: TRBV10-3; j_call: TRBJ2-7; cdr3_aa: CAISATYEQYF
clone_size: few; v_call: TRBV6-2/TRBV6-3; j_call: TRBJ2-5; cdr3_aa: CASSYFPRGQETQYF
clone_size: many; v_call: TRBV7-2; j_call: TRBJ2-2; cdr3_aa: CASSLAFVASSSPGELFF
clone_size: many; v_call: TRBV5-6; j_call: TRBJ2-5; cdr3_aa: CASSLAGPQETQYF
clone_size: many; v_call: TRBV12-3/TRBV12-4; j_call: TRBJ2-5; cdr3_aa: CASSLRASGWEEETQYF
clone_size: many; v_call: TRBV5-6; j_call: TRBJ2-7; cdr3_aa: CASSPRNSGSSYEQYF
clone_size: many; v_call: TRBV7-2; j_call: TRBJ1-2; cdr3_aa: CASSLQRGNYGYTF
clone_size: many; v_call: TRBV12-3/TRBV12-4; j_call: TRBJ2-2; cdr3_aa: CASSLRVTGELFF
clone_size: many; v_call: TRBV20-1; j_call: TRBJ1-2; cdr3_aa: CSAPDRSQGNNYGYTF
clone_size: NA; v_call: TRBV6-2/TRBV6-3; j_call: TRBJ2-3; cdr3_aa: CASSYSWSGRAADTQYF
clone_size: many; v_call: TRBV12-3/TRBV12-4; j_call: TRBJ2-7; cdr3_aa: CASRIAGSYEQYF
clone_size: many; v_call: TRBV20-1; j_call: TRBJ2-3; cdr3_aa: CSASGQVEDTQYF
clone_size: many; v_call: TRBV6-4; j_call: TRBJ2-7; cdr3_aa: CASSGTVYEQYF
clone_size: many; v_call: TRBV6-6; j_call: TRBJ2-2; cdr3_aa: CASIQGSGGELFF
clone_size: many; v_call: TRBV2; j_call: TRBJ2-7; cdr3_aa: CASRRSYEQYF
clone_size: many; v_call: TRBV13; j_call: TRBJ2-7; cdr3_aa: CASSGGAGARYEQYF
clone_size: many; v_call: TRBV10-3; j_call: TRBJ2-1; cdr3_aa: CAISVIRSGDEQFF
clone_size: NA; v_call: TRBV12-3/TRBV12-4; j_call: TRBJ2-7; cdr3_aa: CASNREGGGIGEQYF
clone_size: many; v_call: TRBV7-8; j_call: TRBJ2-1; cdr3_aa: CASRSGAPSYNEQFF
clone_size: few; v_call: TRBV9; j_call: TRBJ1-2; cdr3_aa: CASSGENRDGYTF
clone_size: NA; v_call: TRBV29-1; j_call: TRBJ2-6; cdr3_aa: CSVRLGRGSGANVLTF
clone_size: many; v_call: TRBV9; j_call: TRBJ2-3; cdr3_aa: CASSPGRTSTDTQYF
clone_size: NA; v_call: TRBV3-1; j_call: TRBJ1-2; cdr3_aa: CASSQLGDRGQYGYTF
clone_size: many; v_call: TRBV5-6; j_call: TRBJ2-3; cdr3_aa: CASSLVTGLFTDTQYF
clone_size: many; v_call: TRBV11-2; j_call: TRBJ2-1; cdr3_aa: CASSPAGTNGYNEQFF
clone_size: many; v_call: TRBV19; j_call: TRBJ1-2; cdr3_aa: CASSIDREGGYTF
clone_size: NA; v_call: TRBV29-1; j_call: TRBJ2-7; cdr3_aa: CSGGSGSFYEQYF
clone_size: few; v_call: TRBV6-2/TRBV6-3; j_call: TRBJ2-5; cdr3_aa: CASSPGTSGRGVETQYF
clone_size: many; v_call: TRBV7-2; j_call: TRBJ2-3; cdr3_aa: CASSLGGRSTDTQYF
clone_size: many; v_call: TRBV5-1; j_call: TRBJ1-2; cdr3_aa: CASSLDEGQGDYGYTF